A single sample gave rise to the 30 T cell receptor beta chains below, sequenced in a study of T cell repertoires in cytomegalovirus infection. In TCRdb, the reads were re-called with MiXCR into one record per CDR3 protein. Among tens of thousands of distinct CDR3 sequences listed, roughly 20% were seen once. For these receptors, no antigen is known. Source: CD8+ T cells from cultured PBMCs, taken from culture after CMV antigen stimulation. The receptors stem from a human donor in good health (CMV status not recorded). Some clones in this sample may be carry-over from other donors' samples.

This clonotype has at least ten counts. J is TRBJ1-1 and V is TRBV7-2; D is ambiguous. The length of the CDR3 is 13 residues. V gave up 6 bases and J gave up 8 bases, with 16 bases separating them. CDR1 is SGHTA and CDR2 is FQGNSA in the germline V gene. This CDR3 is CASRVGGLREAFF. Here the CDR3 DNA reads TGTGCCAGCAGAGTCGGTGGGTTGAGGGAAGCTTTCTTT.

This rearrangement joins TRBV29-1 to TRBJ2-5; D may be TRBD1 or TRBD2 (5 bases each). Between the trimmed V and J ends, which lost 3 bases and 2 bases, there was a span of 16 bases. Germline V gives CDR1 SQVTM, CDR2 ANQGSEA. The CDR3 extends over 15 amino acids. The CDR3, as DNA: TGCAGCGTTGAGGCTTGGGACGGCTATCAAGAGACCCAGTACTTC. It encodes CSVEAWDGYQETQYF.

The chain uses TRBV7-2 and TRBJ2-7, with D uncertain. Trimming took off 2 bases at V and 0 bases at J, with 5 bases between the two ends. The V gene's germline CDR1 is SGHTA and CDR2 FQGNSA. This CDR3 is 13 amino acids long. The CDR3 region has the DNA TGTGCCAGCAGCTTAAGCCCCTCCTACGAGCAGTACTTC. This gives the protein CASSLSPSYEQYF.

The V gene is TRBV7-2, the J gene TRBJ2-7, with TRBD2 matching 10 bases. With V trimmed by 5 bases and J by 4 bases, 5 bases remained unmatched. Germline V lookup: CDR1 SGHTA, CDR2 FQGNSA. The CDR3 length is 14 residues. CDR3 amino acids: CASSPWTSGYEQYF. The CDR3 DNA follows: TGTGCCAGCAGCCCATGGACTAGCGGATACGAGCAGTACTTC.

The chain joins TRBV7-2 to TRBJ2-2, with D perhaps matching TRBD2 (6 bases). The V gene's germline CDR1 is SGHTA and CDR2 FQGNSA. Trimming left V 4 bases short and J 5 bases short, with 8 bases between. This CDR3 is built from 13 residues. The CDR3 here is CASSSGSTGELFF. The CDR3 DNA follows: TGTGCCAGCAGCTCCGGGAGTACCGGGGAGCTGTTTTTT.

The chain is built from TRBV7-9 and TRBJ2-2; TRBD1 agrees at 8 bases. The junction had 6 bases not matched to a gene; V was cut back by 4 bases and J by 5 bases. The germline CDR1 and CDR2 sequences are SEHNR and FQNEAQ (reference sequence). This CDR3 region has 15 residues. The chain's CDR3 is CASSSTGAITGELFF. In DNA form, the CDR3 reads TGTGCCAGCAGCTCGACAGGGGCGATTACCGGGGAGCTGTTTTTT.

This clonotype has only a few counts. The gene calls are TRBV7-6 and TRBJ2-1; 9 nucleotides match TRBD2. Looked up from germline, CDR1 is SGHVS and CDR2 is FNYEAQ. V shed 6 bases and J 0 bases; nucleotides not matched to a gene: 6. This CDR3 spans 16 amino acids. The CDR3 nucleotides read TGTGCCAGCAGTTCTAGCGGGGAGAGCTCCTACAATGAGCAGTTCTTC. Protein: CASSSSGESSYNEQFF.

At least ten counts were recorded for this clonotype. The chain combines TRBV4-3 with TRBJ2-1, with TRBD1 matching 8 bases. Germline V CDR1 and CDR2: LGHNA, YSLEER. This CDR3 has 16 residues. After removal of 2 bases from V and 4 bases from J, the junction contained 7 bases not matched to a gene. CDR3 amino acids: CASSQLTGDRYNEQFF. For the CDR3, the DNA is TGCGCCAGCAGCCAATTGACAGGGGATAGGTACAATGAGCAGTTCTTC.

The chain couples TRBV13 to TRBJ2-1; D unclear. CDR1 is PRHDT, CDR2 FYEKMQ, per germline (reference sequence). Trimming left V 5 bases short and J 0 bases short, with 11 bases between. The CDR3 contains 15 residues. CDR3 nucleotide sequence: TGTGCCAGCAGCCATCCCCCAGGCTCCTACAATGAGCAGTTCTTC. Protein product: CASSHPPGSYNEQFF.

The chain is built from TRBV6-2 or TRBV6-3 and TRBJ1-2; no firm D call. The germline V and J ends were trimmed by 4 bases and 6 bases, with 15 bases remaining between them. CDR3 length: 14 amino acids. The germline gives CDR1 MNHEY, CDR2 SVGEGT. This CDR3 is CASSSVYRQDGYTF. Written as DNA, the CDR3 is TGTGCCAGCAGTTCCGTCTATCGGCAGGATGGCTACACCTTC.

The genes are TRBV7-8 and TRBJ2-7, with D possibly matching TRBD1 (6 bases). The CDR3 length is 15 residues. From germline, CDR1 is SGHVS and CDR2 FQNEAQ. Trimming stripped 0 bases from V and 4 bases from J, with 13 bases between. Here the CDR3 reads CASSLALGRGYEQYF. CDR3 DNA: TGTGCCAGCAGCTTAGCGCTAGGCAGGGGATACGAGCAGTACTTC.

This clonotype has a count of ten or more. CDR3 sequence reads: CASSVDMGEAFF. The DNA for the CDR3 is TGTGCCAGCAGCGTAGATATGGGCGAAGCTTTCTTT. This chain joins TRBV9 and TRBJ1-1; D not certain. V was cut by 0 bases and J by 8 bases, with 8 bases left in between. This CDR3 has 12 amino acids. The germline CDR1 and CDR2 sequences are SGDLS and YYNGEE.

The chain carries TRBV7-2 and TRBJ2-3, with 8 bases that match TRBD2. Germline V CDR1 and CDR2: SGHTA, FQGNSA. This CDR3 spans 18 amino acids. V was clipped by 6 bases and J by 6 bases; unmatched bases: 20. CDR3 DNA: TGTGCCAGCAGACCCCCGCCGGGGGGGGGGGCCCCTAGGGATACGCAGTATTTT. The encoded protein is CASRPPPGGGAPRDTQYF.

The V and J genes are TRBV10-3 and TRBJ1-1, with 8 bases aligning to TRBD1. Germline V lookup: CDR1 ENHRY, CDR2 SYGVKD. The V and J ends lost 3 bases and 3 bases, in that order; junction bases with no gene match: 9. This CDR3 comprises 16 residues. The CDR3 coding sequence is TGTGCCATCAGTGACCCCTGGACAGGGTTATACACTGAAGCTTTCTTT. Translating gives CAISDPWTGLYTEAFF.

The chain uses TRBV20-1 and TRBJ1-2; 7 nucleotides match TRBD1. The CDR3 extends over 14 amino acids. Per germline, CDR1 DFQATT and CDR2 SNEGSKA (reference sequence). The V gene end was trimmed by 6 bases and the J gene end by 3 bases; junction bases not matched to a gene: 10. In nucleotides, the CDR3 is TGCAGTGCCTGGGGTACAGGGGACGACTATGGCTACACCTTC. Amino acid sequence: CSAWGTGDDYGYTF.

The chain joins TRBV19 to TRBJ2-1; a weak D match, TRBD1 (6 bases). V was shortened by 6 bases and J by 3 bases, with 12 bases between the two germline ends. CDR3 length: 14 amino acids. In germline, CDR1 is LNHDA, CDR2 SQIVND (reference sequence). DNA for the CDR3: TGTGCCAGTAGGGAACAGGGTTACTACAATGAGCAGTTCTTC. Its translation is CASREQGYYNEQFF. Combining the CDR3 with reference TRBV19 and TRBJ2-1 gives the whole variable domain DGGITQSPKYLFRKEGQNVTLSCEQNLNHDAMYWYRQDPGQGLRLIYYSQIVNDFQKGDIAEGYSVSREKKESFPLTVTSAQKNPTAFYLCASREQGYYNEQFFGPGTRLTVL.

The chain uses TRBV7-9 and TRBJ2-3; TRBD2 agrees at 7 bases. The junction had 4 bases not matched to a gene; V was cut back by 2 bases and J by 2 bases. The CDR3 length is 15 residues. The V gene's germline CDR1 is SEHNR and CDR2 FQNEAQ (reference sequence). The chain's CDR3 is CASSLTAGVTDTQYF. The CDR3 DNA reads TGTGCCAGCAGCTTAACGGCGGGGGTCACAGATACGCAGTATTTT.

The chain is built from TRBV12-3 or TRBV12-4 and TRBJ2-5, with TRBD1 identical over 10 bases. This CDR3 region has 16 residues. J lost 4 bases, V lost 4 bases, and 9 bases had no gene match. Here the CDR3 reads CASSSSRDRGPETQYF. As DNA, the CDR3 is TGTGCCAGCAGTTCTTCCCGGGACAGGGGCCCAGAGACCCAGTACTTC.

As to this clonotype: This may be a read error, as it is one base from a much larger clone. The V and J genes are TRBV6-2 or TRBV6-3 and TRBJ1-5; maybe TRBD1 (5 bases). Germline V CDR1 and CDR2: MNHEY, SVGEGT. The CDR3 loop spans 17 amino acids. The CDR3 sequence: CAISYTVQLSRDQPQHF. CDR3 bases: TGTGCCATCAGTTACACGGTTCAGTTGAGCCGGGACCAGCCCCAGCATTTT.

J is TRBJ1-5 and V is TRBV7-8; D unclear. V lost 2 bases and J 1 base, leaving 18 bases between the germline ends. The germline CDR1 and CDR2 sequences are SGHVS and FQNEAQ. The CDR3 has 18 residues. CDR3 DNA sequence: TGTGCCAGCAGCTTAACCAACGACGTGGGGAGAAGCAATCAGCCCCAGCATTTT. Encoded protein: CASSLTNDVGRSNQPQHF.

The V gene is TRBV7-8, the J gene TRBJ2-5; tentative D call: TRBD2 (5 bases). Trimming pared 4 bases from V and 1 base from J, leaving 13 bases between. Germline CDR1 and CDR2: SGHVS and FQNEAQ. CDR3 size: 15 residues. The CDR3 is CASSSLRSGQETQYF. CDR3 in DNA: TGTGCCAGCAGCTCCCTTAGGAGCGGCCAAGAGACCCAGTACTTC.

The chain is built from TRBV7-9 and TRBJ1-2; TRBD1 agrees at 8 bases. The V gene end was trimmed by 2 bases and the J gene end by 5 bases; junction bases not matched to a gene: 10. Germline V lookup: CDR1 SEHNR, CDR2 FQNEAQ (reference sequence). The CDR3 extends over 16 amino acids. CDR3 nucleotide sequence: TGTGCCAGCAGCTTAAGTCGAACCGGACAGGGTTATGGCTACACCTTC. The encoded protein is CASSLSRTGQGYGYTF.

The genes are TRBV6-4 and TRBJ1-5; 7 positions agree with TRBD1. After removal of 5 bases from V and 9 bases from J, the junction contained 7 bases not matched to a gene. CDR1 is MRHNA and CDR2 is SNTAGT in the germline V gene. The CDR3 sequence is 13 residues long. The CDR3 DNA follows: TGTGCCAGCAGTCCTGGGGACAGTGGGCCCCAGCATTTT. This gives the protein CASSPGDSGPQHF.

V gene TRBV28 combines with J gene TRBJ2-7; D remains ambiguous. CDR1 is MDHEN, CDR2 SYDVKM, per germline. This CDR3 comprises 14 residues. The V end lost 4 bases, the J end lost 1 base, and 11 bases lay between the germline ends. Written as DNA, the CDR3 is TGTGCCAGCAGTTCCCCTGGGGAATCCTACGAGCAGTACTTC. This translates into CASSSPGESYEQYF.

Only a few counts were recorded for this clonotype. This chain joins TRBV20-1 and TRBJ2-7; 10 bases align to TRBD2. CDR3 length: 14 residues. V lost 5 bases, J lost 1 base, and 5 bases stayed unmatched. CDR1 and CDR2 (germline): DFQATT, SNEGSKA (reference sequence). CDR3 nucleotide sequence: TGCAGTGCTCGGGCTAGCGGGGGATCCTACGAGCAGTACTTC. Protein product: CSARASGGSYEQYF.

This clonotype was counted ten times or more. The chain employs TRBV7-8 and TRBJ2-5; D possibly uses TRBD1 or TRBD2 (6 bases each). This CDR3 contains 17 residues. The V end was cut by 5 bases, the J end by 7 bases, with 26 bases between. Germline-derived CDR1 and CDR2 are SGHVS and FQNEAQ. The CDR3 bases are TGTGCCAGCAGCCTGGCTTCGGGGGCCGGGGGTAGTTGGACCCAGTACTTC. It yields the protein CASSLASGAGGSWTQYF.

The chain uses TRBV7-9 and TRBJ2-5; D is tentatively TRBD1 or TRBD2 (6 bases each). The length of the CDR3 is 13 residues. The V and J ends lost 6 bases and 1 base respectively, with 9 bases between them. Germline-derived CDR1 and CDR2 are SEHNR and FQNEAQ (reference sequence). CDR3 DNA sequence: TGTGCCAGCAGAGAGGGGGGCCAAGAGACCCAGTACTTC. Amino acid sequence: CASREGGQETQYF.

The chain joins TRBV7-2 to TRBJ2-3; D might be TRBD2 (5 bases). This CDR3 region has 16 residues. Trimming removed 1 base from V and 0 bases from J, with 11 bases in between. From germline, CDR1 is SGHTA and CDR2 FQGNSA. CDR3 sequence reads: CASSLDGLLSTDTQYF. The CDR3 nucleotides are TGTGCCAGCAGCTTAGACGGACTCCTGAGCACAGATACGCAGTATTTT.

The chain uses TRBV7-9 and TRBJ2-1; TRBD2 matches at 13 bases. The J segment lost 7 bases and the V segment lost 5 bases, leaving 11 bases of the junction unmatched. CDR3 size: 17 residues. CDR1 and CDR2 from the germline V gene are SEHNR and FQNEAQ (reference sequence). For the CDR3, the DNA is TGTGCCAGCAGCCTGGGACTAGCGGGAATCCCAGGGAATGAGCAGTTCTTC. Protein: CASSLGLAGIPGNEQFF.

This rearrangement joins TRBV5-6 to TRBJ2-3; 8 bases line up with TRBD2. V was clipped by 3 bases and J by 2 bases; unmatched bases: 5. Germline V gene data show CDR1 as SGHDT and CDR2 as YYEEEE. The CDR3 consists of 15 residues. This CDR3 is CASSSWTSYTDTQYF. Here the CDR3 DNA reads TGTGCCAGCAGCTCCTGGACTAGCTACACAGATACGCAGTATTTT.